This TCR beta chain was sequenced in a study of early T cells in non-severe SARS-CoV-2 infection. Study-level background: It was bulk RNA from unsorted whole blood that was sequenced, and the chains were unpaired. Study-wide results and limits: VDJdb-based matching was biased toward anti-spike CD8 responses and missed private and CD4 specificities.

Attachment of unique molecular identifiers was made to individual cDNA molecules. Each CDR3 protein is one row after TCRdb ran MiXCR on the 5' RACE reads. The repertoire has roughly 55,000 distinct CDR3 sequences, about 6.2% of them found once; the top ten carry roughly 4%. This clonotype has a count of ten or more. Its matching antigen is unknown. V gave up 5 bases and J gave up 4 bases, with 26 bases separating them. The germline V gene has CDR1 SGHVS and CDR2 FQNEAQ. This CDR3 has 18 residues. The TCR sequence derives from an adult who was a healthcare worker with PCR-confirmed SARS-CoV-2 infection or an uninfected control (not recorded which). The rearrangement joins TRBV7-8 to TRBJ1-2; the D gene is possibly TRBD1 (6 bases). Sequenced input: whole blood. The CDR3 DNA sequence: TGTGCCAGCAGCAAGTACGACAGGAGATCCGCGATGGGCTATGGCTACACCTTC. Its translation is CASSKYDRRSAMGYGYTF.